The 13 T cell receptor beta chains below come from one sample, sequenced in a study of Ad26.COV2.S vaccination and SARS-CoV-2 variants. Documented treatment: roughly 20 received Ad26.COV2.S at low or high dose, single or two shots; about 5 received placebo; per-sample allocation not given. All samples were drawn on day 63, counting from the first vaccine or placebo injection. TCRdb's table, derived via immunoSEQ multiplex PCR, lists solely in-frame clones and lacks some. This table has fewer than 400,000 clones, roughly 90% appearing once. The material sequenced was peripheral blood, taken in a trial of Ad26.COV2.S vaccine versus placebo. These receptors came from a person aged 18 to 65 who received the Ad26.COV2.S COVID-19 vaccine or a placebo.

V gene TRBV5-1 combines with J gene TRBJ1-3; D gene uncertain. CDR3 length equals 15 residues. V dropped 3 bases and J dropped 1 base, with 11 bases sitting between them. Germline CDR1 reads SGHRS; CDR2 reads YFSETQ. This CDR3 reads CASSSGSSSGNTIYF. The CDR3 region has the DNA TGCGCCAGCAGCTCGGGATCCAGTTCTGGAAACACCATATATTTT.

This chain connects TRBV6-5 to TRBJ2-7, with 7 bases lining up with TRBD1. This CDR3 has 16 amino acids. The ends lost 2 bases at V and 2 bases at J; junction bases unmatched: 9. Germline values: CDR1 MNHEY, CDR2 SVGAGI. The CDR3 region has the DNA TGTGCCAGCAGTTACCTTTACAGGGGCCCCACCTACGAGCAGTACTTC. Its translation: CASSYLYRGPTYEQYF.

As regards this clone: With a much larger clone just one base away, this may be a read error. The rearrangement joins TRBV21-1 to TRBJ2-7; the D call TRBD2 from the table was never checked on the DNA. TRBV21-1 is termed a pseudogene. This CDR3 has 14 residues. The CDR3 here is CASSKLAGAYEQYF. For the CDR3, the DNA is TGTGCCAGCAGCAAACTAGCGGGAGCCTACGAGCAGTACTTC.

This clone was recorded at least ten times. The chain has TRBV28 and TRBJ2-1; 7 bases are a match to TRBD2. This CDR3 has 16 amino acids. Germline V lookup: CDR1 MDHEN, CDR2 SYDVKM. Trimming at V came to 6 bases and at J to 1 base, leaving 9 bases not matched to a gene. The CDR3 DNA is TGTGCCAGCAGCCCCACTGCCGGGAGGTCCTACAATGAGCAGTTCTTC. Its protein product is CASSPTAGRSYNEQFF.

The rearrangement links TRBV11-3 to TRBJ2-1; 8 nucleotides align to TRBD2. The ends lost 5 bases at V and 4 bases at J; junction bases unmatched: 13. Germline loops: CDR1 SGHNT, CDR2 YENEEA. This CDR3 contains 17 residues. As DNA, the CDR3 is TGTGCCAGCAGCCCAGCGGGGGCAGCGGGGTGGTACAATGAGCAGTTCTTC. Protein sequence: CASSPAGAAGWYNEQFF.

The chain carries TRBV28 and TRBJ1-1; 9 bases are a match to TRBD1. V lost 5 bases and J lost 3; bases outside the gene matches: 7. The germline V gene has CDR1 MDHEN and CDR2 SYDVKM. The CDR3 spans 15 residues. This chain's CDR3 is CASSHWTGVDTEAFF. The CDR3 DNA follows: TGTGCCAGCAGTCACTGGACAGGGGTCGACACTGAAGCTTTCTTT. Combining the CDR3 with reference TRBV28 and TRBJ1-1 gives the whole variable domain DVKVTQSSRYLVKRTGEKVFLECVQDMDHENMFWYRQDPGLGLRLIYFSYDVKMKEKGDIPEGYSVSREKKERFSLILESASTNQTSMYLCASSHWTGVDTEAFFGQGTRLTVV.

The rearrangement joins TRBV5-1 to TRBJ2-3, with 11 bases matching TRBD2. Germline V gene sequence: CDR1 SGHRS, CDR2 YFSETQ. J lost 4 bases, V lost 4 bases, and 11 bases had no gene match. The CDR3 loop spans 17 amino acids. The CDR3: CASSQGSSGRASDTQYF. The CDR3 DNA reads TGCGCCAGCAGCCAAGGTAGTAGCGGGAGGGCCTCAGATACGCAGTATTTT.

The chain uses TRBV19 and TRBJ2-1; 9 nucleotides line up with TRBD2. Germline lookup yields CDR1 LNHDA and CDR2 SQIVND (reference sequence). The CDR3 sequence is 12 residues long. Germline trimming cut 8 bases from V and 8 bases from J; bases unmatched to any gene: 4. The CDR3: CASVSGSYEQFF. As DNA, the CDR3 is TGTGCCAGTGTTAGCGGGAGCTATGAGCAGTTCTTC.

The gene calls are TRBV28 and TRBJ2-1; D is unclear. CDR3 length: 13 residues. The ends were cut back, 4 bases at V and 4 bases at J, with 8 bases in the middle. Germline V gene sequence: CDR1 MDHEN, CDR2 SYDVKM. CDR3 DNA sequence: TGTGCCAGCAGTTCTCACGAGTACAATGAGCAGTTCTTC. Protein: CASSSHEYNEQFF.

The chain recombines TRBV7-2 with TRBJ2-1, with TRBD2 matching over 9 bases. This CDR3 is 15 amino acids long. From germline, CDR1 is SGHTA and CDR2 FQGNSA. V was pared by 4 bases and J by 6 bases, with 7 bases of the junction left unmatched. CDR3 residues: CASSWRASGVNEQFF. DNA for the CDR3: TGTGCCAGCAGCTGGCGGGCTAGCGGGGTCAATGAGCAGTTCTTC.

The chain employs TRBV12-3 or TRBV12-4 and TRBJ1-4, with TRBD1 matching over 7 bases. With 5 bases clipped from V and 5 bases from J, the junction kept 2 bases outside the gene matches. This CDR3 contains 13 residues. CDR3 in DNA: TGTGCCAGCAGTCCGGACAGGAATGAAAAACTGTTTTTT. Amino acids: CASSPDRNEKLFF.

This chain uses TRBV3-1 (or the pseudogene TRBV3-2) with TRBJ2-5; 8 bases are a match to TRBD2. Trimming took 1 base from V and 5 from J; bases not matched to a gene: 9. The CDR3 covers 16 residues. The germline CDR1 and CDR2 sequences are LGHDT and YNNKEL (reference sequence). The CDR3 protein is CASSQGVGLAGETQYF. In DNA form, the CDR3 reads TGTGCCAGCAGCCAAGGTGTTGGACTAGCCGGTGAGACCCAGTACTTC.

This chain links TRBV30 with TRBJ1-5; D uncertain. CDR1 is GTSNPN, CDR2 SVGIG, per germline (reference sequence). V was trimmed by 1 base and J by 4 bases, leaving 8 bases between them. The CDR3 loop spans 13 amino acids. CDR3 protein: CAWSDGGNQPQHF. The CDR3 region has the DNA TGTGCCTGGAGTGATGGTGGAAATCAGCCCCAGCATTTT.